This T cell receptor beta chain is from a study of CD8+CD57+ T cells in acquired aplastic anemia. Study information: Sorting CD4+ and CD8+ cells gave DNA averaging 3.2 ug. Sequencing produced an average of about 10 million reads per healthy donor for CD4+ cells. Findings and limits, study-wide: Patients and controls were not found to differ significantly in CD8+ Simpson's diversity. The number of CD8+ CDR3 sequences shared by patients and controls was twenty-nine.

The CDR3 sequence runs 12 residues, both termini included. The germline CDR1 and CDR2 sequences are SGHVS and FQNEAQ. Investigators profiled TCR beta VDJ and CDR3 from genomic DNA template. TCRdb called the reads again in MiXCR, with one record for every CDR3 protein. The sample holds hundreds of thousands of distinct CDR3 sequences, 55% to 75% seen once. A remark on this clonotype: Its antigen is unidentified. A read error is likely, as this CDR3 ends without the conserved phenylalanine or tryptophan. The limits of the CDR3 on the DNA are not certain, so only TCRdb's listed CDR3 is given.

The sample taken for sequencing was sorted CD4+, CD8+, or CD8+CD57+ T cells (not recorded which) from PBMCs. The V and J genes are TRBV7-8 and TRBJ1-1; the D segment call TRBD1 is taken from the table without a DNA check. The source of this sequence is a human donor in good health, serving as a control. CDR3 amino acids: CASSSDGDEGSV.